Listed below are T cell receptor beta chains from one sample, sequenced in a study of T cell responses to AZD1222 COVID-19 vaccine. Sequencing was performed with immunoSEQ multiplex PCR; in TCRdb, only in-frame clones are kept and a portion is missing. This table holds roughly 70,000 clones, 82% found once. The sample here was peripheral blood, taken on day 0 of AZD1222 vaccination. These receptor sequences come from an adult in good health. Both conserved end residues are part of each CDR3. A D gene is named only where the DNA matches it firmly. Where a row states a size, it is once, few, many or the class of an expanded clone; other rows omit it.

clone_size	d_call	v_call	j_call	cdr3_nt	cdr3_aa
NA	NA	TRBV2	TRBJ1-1	TGTGCCAGCAGGAGGGCAGGGACGAACACTGAAGCTTTCTTT	CASRRAGTNTEAFF
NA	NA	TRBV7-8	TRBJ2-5	TGTGCCAGCAGCTTAGCGCGAGTGAGTAGAATGGAGACCCAGTACTTC	CASSLARVSRMETQYF
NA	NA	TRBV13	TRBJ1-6	TGTGCCAGCAGCTTGGAACTGACGGGCAATAATTCACCCCTCCACTTT	CASSLELTGNNSPLHF
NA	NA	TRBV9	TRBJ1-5	TGTGCCAGCAGCGCGGACGGTTTTGAACCCCAGCATTTT	CASSADGFEPQHF
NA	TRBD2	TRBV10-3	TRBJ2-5	TGTGCCATCAGTGAGTCGGGGGCAGCGGGGGAACAAGAGACCCAGTACTTC	CAISESGAAGEQETQYF
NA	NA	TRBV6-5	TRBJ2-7	TGTGCCAGCAGTTCGGACTCACCGCCCTACGAGCAGTACTTC	CASSSDSPPYEQYF
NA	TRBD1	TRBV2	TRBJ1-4	TGTGCCAGCAGTCTAAGGGGGCGAACGGCAACTAATGAAAAACTGTTTTTT	CASSLRGRTATNEKLFF
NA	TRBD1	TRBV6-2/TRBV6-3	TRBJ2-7	TGTGCCAGCAGTTACCCCCAGGACAGGGTTGATTCAGACGAGCAGTACTTC	CASSYPQDRVDSDEQYF
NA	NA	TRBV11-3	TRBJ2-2	TGTGCCTCGGGGGGCGCCGGGGAGCTGTTTTTT	CASGGAGELFF
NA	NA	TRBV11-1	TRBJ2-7	TGTGCCAGCAGCCGAGGGGGGATTAACGAGCAGTACTTC	CASSRGGINEQYF
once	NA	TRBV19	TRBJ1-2	TGTGCCAGTAGTATAGGGGTTGGAGGCTATGGCTACACCTTC	CASSIGVGGYGYTF
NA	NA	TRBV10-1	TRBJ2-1	TGCGCCAGCAGTGAGGCGGCGGAAGGTAGGAATGAGCAGTTCTTC	CASSEAAEGRNEQFF
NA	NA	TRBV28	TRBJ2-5	TGTGCCAGCAGTTCGCACAGGGTTGAGACCCAGTACTTC	CASSSHRVETQYF
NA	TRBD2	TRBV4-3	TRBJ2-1	TGCCCCCGCCGCGGGGGGCCCCGCGGGGGGGCGTGGTACAATGAGCAGTTCTTC	CPRRGGPRGGAWYNEQFF
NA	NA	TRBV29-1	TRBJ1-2	TGCAGCGTTGGAGAACCTCTCAGGCTCGGCTACACCTTC	CSVGEPLRLGYTF
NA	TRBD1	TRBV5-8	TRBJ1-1	TGTGCCAGCAGCCCGGATGGGACAGGGGGCTTGGGGACTGAAGCTTTCTTT	CASSPDGTGGLGTEAFF
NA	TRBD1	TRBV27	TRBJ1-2	TGTGCCAGCAGTTTCGGACAGGGCTATGGCTACACCTTC	CASSFGQGYGYTF
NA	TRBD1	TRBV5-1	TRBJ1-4	TGCGCCAGCAGCTTGGGGGGACAGCTCCCCTCGGTTCGTAATGAAAAACTGTTTTTT	CASSLGGQLPSVRNEKLFF
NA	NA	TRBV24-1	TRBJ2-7	TGTGCCACCAGTGATTTGTATGAGGGTCGCTCCTACGAGCAGTACTTC	CATSDLYEGRSYEQYF
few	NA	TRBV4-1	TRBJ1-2	TGCGCCAGCAGCCATTTTGGAAGGGACGTTGAAGGCTACACCTTC	CASSHFGRDVEGYTF
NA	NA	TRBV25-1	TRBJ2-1	TGTGCCAGCAGTGATACCCGGTGGGGCCCCTCCCCGTTCTTC	CASSDTRWGPSPFF
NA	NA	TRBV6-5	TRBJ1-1	TGTGCCAGCAGTAGACAGGCGAACACTGAAGCTTTCTTT	CASSRQANTEAFF
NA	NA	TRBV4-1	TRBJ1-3	TGCGCCAGCAGCCGAGGTGGGGTGGTAGGCGCGGGAAACACCATATATTTT	CASSRGGVVGAGNTIYF
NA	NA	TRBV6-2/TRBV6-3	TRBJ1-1	TGTGCCAGCAGTTACTCCGGGGGGGGCATGAACACTGAAGCTTTCTTT	CASSYSGGGMNTEAFF
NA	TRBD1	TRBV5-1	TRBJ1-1	TGCGCCAGCAGCCACCGGGACAGTACTATGAACACTGAAGCTTTCTTT	CASSHRDSTMNTEAFF
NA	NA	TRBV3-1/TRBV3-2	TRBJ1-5	TGTGCCAGCAGCCCTCGTGGGGGCAATCAGCCCCAGCATTTT	CASSPRGGNQPQHF
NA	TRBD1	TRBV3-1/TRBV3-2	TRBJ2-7	TGTGCCAGCAGCTCCCGACAGGGCGGTATTCAGTACTTC	CASSSRQGGIQYF
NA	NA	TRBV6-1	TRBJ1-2	TGTGCCAGCAGTGAAAGGAACAGGGCATATCGTGGCTACACCTTC	CASSERNRAYRGYTF
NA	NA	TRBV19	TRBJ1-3	TGTGCCACCTCAGACGCAATGACTGGAAACACCATATATTTT	CATSDAMTGNTIYF
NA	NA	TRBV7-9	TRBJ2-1	TGTGCCAGCAGGAGAGAGAGCTCCTACAATGAGCAGTTCTTC	CASRRESSYNEQFF
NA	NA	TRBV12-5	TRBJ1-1	TGTGCTAGTGGTTTGGTACTCGGCAGGGTGACTGAAGCTTTCTTT	CASGLVLGRVTEAFF
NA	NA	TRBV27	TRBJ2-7	TGTGCCAGCAGTTTAATAGTGGGCAGGGACAACGAGCAGTACTTC	CASSLIVGRDNEQYF
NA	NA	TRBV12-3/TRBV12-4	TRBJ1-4	TGTGCCAGCAGTTCCCCTGTGGGAAAACTGTTTTTT	CASSSPVGKLFF
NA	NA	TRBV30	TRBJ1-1	TGTGCCTGGAGATCAGACAGGAGGAACACTGAAGCTTTCTTT	CAWRSDRRNTEAFF
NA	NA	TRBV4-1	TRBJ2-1	TGCGCCAGCAGCCAAGATCTAACCACCTCCAATGAGCAGTTCTTC	CASSQDLTTSNEQFF
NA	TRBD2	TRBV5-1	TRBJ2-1	TGCGCCAGCAGCTTGGGTAGCGGCGGGGGGCACAATGAGCAGTTCTTC	CASSLGSGGGHNEQFF
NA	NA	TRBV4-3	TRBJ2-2	TGCGCCAGCAGCCAAGGAGGTGCAGGCAACACCGGGGAGCTGTTTTTT	CASSQGGAGNTGELFF
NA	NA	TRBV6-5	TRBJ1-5	TGTGCCAGCAGTTATCGGGGGAGGGGGAGCAATCAGCCCCAGCATTTT	CASSYRGRGSNQPQHF
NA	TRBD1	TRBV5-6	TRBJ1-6	TGTGCCAGCAGCTTGCGAAAGACAGGGGAGGCTTCACCCCTCCACTTT	CASSLRKTGEASPLHF
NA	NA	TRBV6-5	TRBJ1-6	TGTGCCAGCAGTTACTCGGGGCGGACCCGTCATTCACCCCTCCACTTT	CASSYSGRTRHSPLHF
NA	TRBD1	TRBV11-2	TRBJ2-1	TGTGCCAGCAAAGGGACAGGGGGCTTGAATGAGCAGTTCTTC	CASKGTGGLNEQFF
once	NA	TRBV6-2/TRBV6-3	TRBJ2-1	TGTGCCAGCAGTTACTCTGGGCTCTACAATGAGCAGTTCTTC	CASSYSGLYNEQFF
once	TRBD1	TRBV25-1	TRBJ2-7	TGTGCCAGCAGTGAAACCCGGGACAGGGGGTCTGACGAGCAGTACTTC	CASSETRDRGSDEQYF
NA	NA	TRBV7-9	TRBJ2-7	TGTGCCAGCAGCACAAATACCTACGAGCAGTACTTC	CASSTNTYEQYF
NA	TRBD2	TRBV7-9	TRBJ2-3	TGTGCCAGCAGCTTAGAATCCCTAGCGGGGGGCCTTAGCACAGATACGCAGTATTTT	CASSLESLAGGLSTDTQYF